This record looks at one TCR beta chain sequence and its context. Its antigen remains unidentified. Some 9.4 x 10^4 TCR templates per sample were sequenced. TCRdb's table, derived via immunoSEQ multiplex PCR, lists solely in-frame clones and lacks some. The sample lists 70,000 to 100,000 clones; more than 95% were seen once. V dropped 8 bases and J dropped 6 bases, with 14 bases sitting between them. The CDR3 is 13 residues long. Germline values: CDR1 MDHEN, CDR2 SYDVKM. These data originate in a study of siplizumab effects on memory and regulatory T cells. Study outcomes and limitations: With siplizumab, Treg-derived clones averaged about 71% of mappable alloreactive CD4+ clones, versus 26.9% in controls.

Sequencing input: naive CD4+ T cells sorted from blood. The J gene is TRBJ2-4, the V gene TRBV28; tentatively, D is TRBD2 (7 bases). The TCR comes from a human donor in good health. The CDR3 coding sequence is TGTGCCAGCGGGGGGGCCATAATAAACATTCAGTACTTC. It specifies CASGGAIINIQYF.